The sequence of this T cell receptor (beta chain) was determined in a study of identical twins. Germline-derived CDR1 and CDR2 are LGHDT and YNNKEL (reference sequence). The CDR3 has 13 residues. V gave up 4 bases and J gave up 3 bases, with 10 bases separating them. TCRdb re-derived calls from the 5' RACE reads in MiXCR, one entry per CDR3 protein. The sample holds around 370,000 distinct CDR3 sequences, 9% to 10% seen once. The sequence was obtained from a woman aged 45-65 years in good health. The specimen sequenced was naive T cells sorted from blood. V is TRBV3-1 and J is TRBJ2-7; D is perhaps TRBD2 (6 bases). The DNA of the CDR3 is TGTGCCAGCAGCCTCAGGCGGGACTACGAGCAGTACTTC. The encoded protein is CASSLRRDYEQYF.